This TCR beta chain was identified during a study of control samples from healthy donors and cancer patients. Assay used: immunoSEQ multiplex PCR; TCRdb lists only in-frame clones, some missing. The sample has about 190,000 clones. The CDR3 extends over 14 amino acids. Germline assignment: CDR1 ENHRY and CDR2 SYGVKD. V was pared by 4 bases and J by 0 bases, with 2 bases of the junction left unmatched. What was sequenced was blood. The TCR originated in a woman aged 25-40 years in good health. V usage is TRBV10-3 and J usage is TRBJ1-1; 7 bases match TRBD1. The CDR3 DNA reads as TGTGCCATCAGTGGACAGGGAATGAACACTGAAGCTTTCTTT. This gives the protein CAISGQGMNTEAFF.